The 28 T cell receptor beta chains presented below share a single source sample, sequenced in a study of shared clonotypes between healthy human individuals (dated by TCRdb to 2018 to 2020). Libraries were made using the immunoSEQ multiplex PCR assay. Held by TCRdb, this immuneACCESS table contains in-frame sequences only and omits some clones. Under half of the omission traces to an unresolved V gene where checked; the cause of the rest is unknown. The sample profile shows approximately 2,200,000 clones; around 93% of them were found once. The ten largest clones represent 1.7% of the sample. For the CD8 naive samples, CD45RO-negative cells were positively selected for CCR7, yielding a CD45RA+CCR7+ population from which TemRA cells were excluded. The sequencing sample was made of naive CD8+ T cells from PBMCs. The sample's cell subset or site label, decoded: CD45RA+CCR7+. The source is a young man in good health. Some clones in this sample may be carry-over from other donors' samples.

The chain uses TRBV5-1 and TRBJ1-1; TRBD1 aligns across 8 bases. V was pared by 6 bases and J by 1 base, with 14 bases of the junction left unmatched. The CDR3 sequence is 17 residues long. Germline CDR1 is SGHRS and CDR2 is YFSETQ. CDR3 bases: TGCGCCAGCAACCTGATTGGACAGGGCCCAGGGAACACTGAAGCTTTCTTT. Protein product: CASNLIGQGPGNTEAFF.

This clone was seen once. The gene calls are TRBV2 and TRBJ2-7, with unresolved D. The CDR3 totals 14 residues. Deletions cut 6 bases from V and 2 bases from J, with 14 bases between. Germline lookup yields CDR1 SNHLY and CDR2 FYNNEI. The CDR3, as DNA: TGTGCCAGCAGGGGGTCCCTAGGCCCCTACGAGCAGTACTTC. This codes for CASRGSLGPYEQYF.

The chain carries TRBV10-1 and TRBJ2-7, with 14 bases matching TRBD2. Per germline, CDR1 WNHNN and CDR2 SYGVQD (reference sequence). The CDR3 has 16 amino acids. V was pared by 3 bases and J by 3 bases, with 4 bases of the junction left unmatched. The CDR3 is CASSDGLAGGHYEQYF. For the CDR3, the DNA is TGCGCCAGCAGTGACGGACTAGCGGGAGGCCACTACGAGCAGTACTTC.

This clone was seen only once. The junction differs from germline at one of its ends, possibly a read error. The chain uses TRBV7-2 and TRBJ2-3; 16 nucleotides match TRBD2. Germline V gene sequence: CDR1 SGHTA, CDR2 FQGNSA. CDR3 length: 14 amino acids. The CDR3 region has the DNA TGTGCCAGCAGCTTGGGGACTAGCGGGAGGGGGCGGCATTTT. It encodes CASSLGTSGRGRHF.

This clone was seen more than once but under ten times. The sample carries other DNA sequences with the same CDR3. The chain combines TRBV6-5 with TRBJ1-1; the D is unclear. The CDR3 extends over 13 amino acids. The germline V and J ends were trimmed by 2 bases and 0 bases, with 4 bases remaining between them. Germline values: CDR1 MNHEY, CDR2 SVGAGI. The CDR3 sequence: CASSYDLNTEAFF. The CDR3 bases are TGTGCCAGCAGTTACGACCTGAACACTGAAGCTTTCTTT.

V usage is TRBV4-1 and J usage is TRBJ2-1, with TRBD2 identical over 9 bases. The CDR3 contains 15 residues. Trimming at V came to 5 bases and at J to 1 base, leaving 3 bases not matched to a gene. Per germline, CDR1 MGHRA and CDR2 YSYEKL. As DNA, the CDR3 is TGCGCCAGCAGCTTAGCGGGAGTTTCCTACAATGAGCAGTTCTTC. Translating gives CASSLAGVSYNEQFF.

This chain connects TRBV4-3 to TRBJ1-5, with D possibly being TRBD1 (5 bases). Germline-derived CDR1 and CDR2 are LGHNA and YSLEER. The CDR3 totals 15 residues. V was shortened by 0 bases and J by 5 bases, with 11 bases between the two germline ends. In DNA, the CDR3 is TGCGCCAGCAGCCAAGATCAGGGACCCTATCAGCCCCAGCATTTT. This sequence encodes CASSQDQGPYQPQHF.

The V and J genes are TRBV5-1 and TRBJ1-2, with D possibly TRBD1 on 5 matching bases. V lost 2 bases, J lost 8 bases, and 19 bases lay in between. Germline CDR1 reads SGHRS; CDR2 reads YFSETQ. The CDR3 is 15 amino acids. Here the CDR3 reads CASSFLIGARDGYTF. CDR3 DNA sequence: TGCGCCAGCAGCTTTCTAATTGGGGCCAGGGACGGCTACACCTTC.

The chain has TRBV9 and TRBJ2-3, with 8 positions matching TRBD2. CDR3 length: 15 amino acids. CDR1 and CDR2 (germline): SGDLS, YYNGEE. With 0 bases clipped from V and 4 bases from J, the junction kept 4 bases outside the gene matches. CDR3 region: CASSVGAGVSDTQYF. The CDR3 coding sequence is TGTGCCAGCAGCGTAGGAGCGGGAGTGTCAGATACGCAGTATTTT.

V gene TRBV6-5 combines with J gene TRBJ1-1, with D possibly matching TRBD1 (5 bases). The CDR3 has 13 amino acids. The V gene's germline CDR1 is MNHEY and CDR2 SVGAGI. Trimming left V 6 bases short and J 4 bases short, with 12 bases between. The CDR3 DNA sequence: TGTGCCAGCAGCCAGGGAAGGACCACTGAAGCTTTCTTT. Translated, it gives CASSQGRTTEAFF.

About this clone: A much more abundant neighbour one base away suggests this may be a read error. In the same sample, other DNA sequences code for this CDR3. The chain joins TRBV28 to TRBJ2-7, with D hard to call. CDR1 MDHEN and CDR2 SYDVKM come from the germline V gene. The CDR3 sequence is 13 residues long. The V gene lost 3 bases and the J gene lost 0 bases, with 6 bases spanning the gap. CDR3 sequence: CASSFASSYEQYF. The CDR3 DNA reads TGTGCCAGCAGTTTCGCGAGCTCCTACGAGCAGTACTTC.

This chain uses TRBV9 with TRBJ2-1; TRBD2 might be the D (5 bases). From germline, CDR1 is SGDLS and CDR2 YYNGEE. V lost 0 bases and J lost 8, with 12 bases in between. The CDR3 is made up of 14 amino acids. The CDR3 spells CASSVGGLGYEQFF. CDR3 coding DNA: TGTGCCAGCAGCGTAGGAGGGTTGGGATATGAGCAGTTCTTC.

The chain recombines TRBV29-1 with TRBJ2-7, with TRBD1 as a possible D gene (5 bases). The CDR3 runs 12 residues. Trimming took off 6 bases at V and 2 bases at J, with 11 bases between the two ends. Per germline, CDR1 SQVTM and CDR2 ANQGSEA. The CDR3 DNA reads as TGCAGCGTGGTAGGGGATACCTACGAGCAGTACTTC. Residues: CSVVGDTYEQYF.

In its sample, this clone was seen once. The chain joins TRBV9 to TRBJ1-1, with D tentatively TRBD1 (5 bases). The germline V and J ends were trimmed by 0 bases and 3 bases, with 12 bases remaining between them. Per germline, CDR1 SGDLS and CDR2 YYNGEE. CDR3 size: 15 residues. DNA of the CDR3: TGTGCCAGCAGCGTAGCCGGCAGGGAGGACACTGAAGCTTTCTTT. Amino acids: CASSVAGREDTEAFF. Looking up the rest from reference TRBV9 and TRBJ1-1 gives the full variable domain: DSGVTQTPKHLITATGQRVTLRCSPRSGDLSVYWYQQSLDQGLQFLIQYYNGEERAKGNILERFSAQQFPDLHSELNLSSLELGDSALYFCASSVAGREDTEAFFGQGTRLTVV.

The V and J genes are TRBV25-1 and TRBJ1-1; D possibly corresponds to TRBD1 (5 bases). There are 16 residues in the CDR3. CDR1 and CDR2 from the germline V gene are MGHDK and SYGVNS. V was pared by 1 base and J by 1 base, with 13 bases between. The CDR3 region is CASSEWGGTGNTEAFF. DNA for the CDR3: TGTGCCAGCAGTGAATGGGGGGGGACGGGGAACACTGAAGCTTTCTTT.

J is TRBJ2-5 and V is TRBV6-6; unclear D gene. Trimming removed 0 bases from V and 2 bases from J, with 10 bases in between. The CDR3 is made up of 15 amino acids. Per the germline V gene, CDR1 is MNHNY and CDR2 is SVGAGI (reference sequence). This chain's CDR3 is CASSYSRPEQETQYF. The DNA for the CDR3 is TGTGCCAGCAGTTACTCGAGGCCAGAACAAGAGACCCAGTACTTC.

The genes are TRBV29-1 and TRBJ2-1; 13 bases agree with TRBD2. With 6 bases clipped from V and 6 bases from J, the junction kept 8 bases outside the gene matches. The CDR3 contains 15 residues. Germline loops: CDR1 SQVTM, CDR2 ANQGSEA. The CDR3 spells CSVGLAGVGTNEQFF. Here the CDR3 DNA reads TGCAGCGTAGGACTAGCGGGAGTGGGGACCAATGAGCAGTTCTTC.

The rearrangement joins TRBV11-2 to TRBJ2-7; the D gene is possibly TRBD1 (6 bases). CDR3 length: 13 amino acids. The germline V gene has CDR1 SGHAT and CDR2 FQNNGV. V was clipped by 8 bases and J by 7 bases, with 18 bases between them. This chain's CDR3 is CASGGGLVPEQYF. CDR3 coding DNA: TGTGCCAGCGGTGGGGGCCTAGTTCCTGAGCAGTACTTC.

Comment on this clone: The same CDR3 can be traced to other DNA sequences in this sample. CDR3 region: CASSVGGNSNQPQHF. CDR3 DNA sequence: TGTGCCAGCAGCGTAGGTGGGAATAGCAATCAGCCCCAGCATTTT. This chain uses TRBV9 with TRBJ1-5, with D unclear. The germline V and J ends were trimmed by 0 bases and 0 bases, with 7 bases remaining between them. CDR3 length: 15 residues. Germline V gene data show CDR1 as SGDLS and CDR2 as YYNGEE.

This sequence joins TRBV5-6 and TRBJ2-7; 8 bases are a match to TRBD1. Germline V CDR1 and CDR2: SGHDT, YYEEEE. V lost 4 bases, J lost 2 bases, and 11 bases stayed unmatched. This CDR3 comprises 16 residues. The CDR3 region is CASSRWTGLKTYEQYF. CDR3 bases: TGTGCCAGCAGCCGCTGGACAGGGCTAAAGACCTACGAGCAGTACTTC.

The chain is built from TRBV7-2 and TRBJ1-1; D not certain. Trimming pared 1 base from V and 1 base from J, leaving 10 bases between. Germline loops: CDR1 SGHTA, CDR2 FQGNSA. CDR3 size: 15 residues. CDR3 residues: CASSLDRRTNTEAFF. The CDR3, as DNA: TGTGCCAGCAGCTTAGACCGCAGGACGAACACTGAAGCTTTCTTT.

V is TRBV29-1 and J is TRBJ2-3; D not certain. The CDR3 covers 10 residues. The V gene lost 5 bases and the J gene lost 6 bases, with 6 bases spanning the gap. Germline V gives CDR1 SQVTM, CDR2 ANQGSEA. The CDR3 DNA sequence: TGCAGCGTTTTTCAGGATACGCAGTATTTT. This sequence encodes CSVFQDTQYF.

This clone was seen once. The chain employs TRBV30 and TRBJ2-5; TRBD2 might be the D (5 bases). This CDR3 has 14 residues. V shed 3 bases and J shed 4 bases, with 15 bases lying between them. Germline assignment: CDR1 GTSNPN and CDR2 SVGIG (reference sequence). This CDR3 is CAWRDWGEGETQYF. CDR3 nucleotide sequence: TGTGCCTGGAGGGACTGGGGAGAAGGAGAGACCCAGTACTTC.

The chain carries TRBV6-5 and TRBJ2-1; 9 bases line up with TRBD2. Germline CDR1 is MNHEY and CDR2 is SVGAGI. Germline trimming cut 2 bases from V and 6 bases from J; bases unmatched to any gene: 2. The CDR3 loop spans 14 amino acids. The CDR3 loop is CASSYGGGVNEQFF. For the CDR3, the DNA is TGTGCCAGCAGTTACGGCGGGGGGGTCAATGAGCAGTTCTTC.

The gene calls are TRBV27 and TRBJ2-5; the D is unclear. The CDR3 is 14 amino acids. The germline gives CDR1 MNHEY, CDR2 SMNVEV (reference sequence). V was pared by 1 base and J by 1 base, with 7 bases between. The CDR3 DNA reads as TGTGCCAGCAGTTTATTGGCCTTCCAAGAGACCCAGTACTTC. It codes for CASSLLAFQETQYF.

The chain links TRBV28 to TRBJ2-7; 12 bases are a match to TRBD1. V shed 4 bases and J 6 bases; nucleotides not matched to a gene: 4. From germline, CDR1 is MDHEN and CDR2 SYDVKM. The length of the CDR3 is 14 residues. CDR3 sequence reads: CASSYRDRGLEQYF. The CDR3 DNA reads TGTGCCAGCAGTTACCGGGACAGGGGGCTCGAGCAGTACTTC.

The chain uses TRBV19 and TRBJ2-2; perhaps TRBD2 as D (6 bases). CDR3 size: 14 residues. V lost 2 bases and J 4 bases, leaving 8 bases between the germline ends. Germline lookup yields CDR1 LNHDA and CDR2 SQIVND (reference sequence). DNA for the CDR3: TGTGCCAGTAGTATATTGGGGGGCACCGGGGAGCTGTTTTTT. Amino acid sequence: CASSILGGTGELFF.

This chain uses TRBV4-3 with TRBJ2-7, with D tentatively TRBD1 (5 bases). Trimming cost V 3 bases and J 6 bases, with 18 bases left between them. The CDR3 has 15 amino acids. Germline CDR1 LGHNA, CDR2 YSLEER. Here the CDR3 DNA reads TGCGCCAGCAGCCACCAGGGTAAACCTTCTAGCGAGCAGTACTTC. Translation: CASSHQGKPSSEQYF.